This TCR beta chain derives from a study of regulatory T cells in long-lasting Graves disease. The authors built TCR beta libraries using iRepertoire HTBI primers and Arm-PCR of CDR3 regions. TCRdb re-called the multiplex PCR reads with MiXCR, one entry per CDR3 protein. The sample has more than 350,000 distinct CDR3 sequences, about 15% seen once. Sample time point: newly diagnosed GD, antithyroid drugs for less than 3 months. Researchers made the TCR library from RNA that was extracted from PBMCs. The CDR3 is 13 residues long. The germline V and J ends were trimmed by 3 bases and 4 bases, with 10 bases remaining between them. Germline CDR1 DFQATT, CDR2 SNEGSKA (reference sequence). The sample was also reused in another study, on T cells in Graves' hyperthyroidism and ophthalmopathy.

The chain uses TRBV20-1 and TRBJ1-5; weak D call: TRBD1 (5 bases). This clonotype was sampled from a woman in her twenties or thirties with Graves disease. The source was peripheral blood mononuclear cells (PBMCs), collected at new diagnosis, from a patient treated with antithyroid drugs. The CDR3 DNA follows: TGCAGTGCTAGTGAGGGGAGAAATCAGCCCCAGCATTTT. It codes for CSASEGRNQPQHF.